This T cell receptor (beta chain) is from a study of a mutant IDH1 vaccine in newly diagnosed glioma. Study in general: Vaccines were first given 4-6 weeks after radiotherapy alone, or with temozolomide cycles. Earlier care involved radiotherapy, temozolomide, or both, and the majority received both.

Clones were read by immunoSEQ multiplex PCR, and TCRdb kept only the in-frame ones, dropping some. This sample carries 60,000 to 65,000 clones, roughly four fifths of them seen once, and the ten largest clones take 5% to 6.5%. V shed 5 bases and J 5 bases; nucleotides not matched to a gene: 7. Per the germline V gene, CDR1 is SGHTA and CDR2 is FQGNSA. The CDR3 consists of 14 residues. A note on this clone: The target antigen is unknown.

Time point denoted: week 35, safety follow-up. Doses comprised 300 ug of mutant IDH1 20-mer peptide each, plus topical imiquimod. This TCR was sampled from a man aged 40-49 years with glioma. The rearrangement links TRBV7-2 to TRBJ2-5, with 8 bases matching TRBD1. Here the sequenced sample was PBMCs, taken from a glioma patient whose treatment included an IDH1 peptide vaccine. CDR3 protein: CASSPRTGTETQYF. DNA of the CDR3: TGTGCCAGCAGCCCGCGGACAGGGACGGAGACCCAGTACTTC.